The clone carrying this T cell receptor (beta chain) was detected only once. Antigen: not known. The source of the sample is a study of Ad26.COV2.S vaccination and SARS-CoV-2 variants. Overall study: Once or twice, 56 days apart, Ad26.COV2.S was delivered intramuscularly.

CDR1 and CDR2 (germline): ENHRY, SYGVKD. The V and J ends lost 7 bases and 2 bases, in that order; junction bases with no gene match: 7. This CDR3 comprises 16 residues. Clones were sequenced by immunoSEQ multiplex PCR, and TCRdb holds only the in-frame ones, with some missing. The data hold about 350,000 clones, with 65% to 90% observed a single time. Study-level findings and limits: Responses of T cells in total may have been underestimated by the TCR breadth and depth analyses.

Treatment given: roughly 18 received Ad26.COV2.S at low or high dose, single or two shots; about five received placebo; per-sample allocation not given. Sampling was performed 63 days after the first vaccine or placebo injection. This material consisted of peripheral blood, taken in a trial of Ad26.COV2.S vaccine versus placebo. The sequence was obtained from a person between 18 and 59 years old who received the Ad26.COV2.S COVID-19 vaccine or a placebo. V usage is TRBV10-3 and J usage is TRBJ2-3; 12 positions agree with TRBD2. CDR3: CAINPTSGGHTDTQYF. In nucleotides, the CDR3 is TGTGCCATCAATCCGACTAGCGGGGGCCACACAGATACGCAGTATTTT.